A selection of T cell receptor beta chains follows, all from one sample in a study of T cells in Graves' hyperthyroidism and ophthalmopathy. TCRdb processed the multiplex PCR reads anew with MiXCR; each CDR3 protein has one entry. The sample yields just under 750,000 distinct CDR3 sequences, around 40% seen once. The sample was blood. The receptors here all came from a woman between 35 and 50 years old with Graves' hyperthyroidism. Each CDR3 is given with its conserved first and last residue. Fields, in order: clone size, D gene, V gene, J gene, CDR3 DNA, CDR3 protein. A D gene is named only where the DNA matches it firmly. Some rows mark clone size as missing; the rest say once, few, many or name a class of expanded clone.

size: NA; D: TRBD1; V: TRBV6-5; J: TRBJ1-2; DNA: TGTGCCAGCAGTCCTTCCGGACAGGGGATTGGCTACACCTTC; CDR3: CASSPSGQGIGYTF
size: NA; D: TRBD1; V: TRBV20-1; J: TRBJ2-2; DNA: TGCAGTGCGGGAGATTCGACAGGGCTTACCGGGGAGCTGTTTTTT; CDR3: CSAGDSTGLTGELFF
size: NA; D: NA; V: TRBV19; J: TRBJ1-5; DNA: TGTGCCAGTAGTAGGACCCCGGCCTCTTACCTAAGGGATCAGCCCCAGCATTTT; CDR3: CASSRTPASYLRDQPQHF
size: few; D: TRBD1; V: TRBV7-2; J: TRBJ2-7; DNA: TGTGCCAGCAGTCTTTCGACGGGACAGTCCTACGAGCAGTACTTC; CDR3: CASSLSTGQSYEQYF
size: few; D: TRBD2; V: TRBV9; J: TRBJ2-5; DNA: TGTGCCAGCAGTCCACTGGGACTAGCGGGAGATGGAGAGACCCAGTACTTC; CDR3: CASSPLGLAGDGETQYF
size: few; D: NA; V: TRBV4-3; J: TRBJ1-2; DNA: TGCGCCAGCAGCCAAGGGTTCGACCCGTATGGCTACACCTTC; CDR3: CASSQGFDPYGYTF
size: few; D: TRBD1; V: TRBV5-1; J: TRBJ2-6; DNA: TGCGCCAGCAGCCCGCTACAGGGGCAGGGGGCCAACGTCCTGACTTTC; CDR3: CASSPLQGQGANVLTF
size: few; D: NA; V: TRBV2; J: TRBJ1-2; DNA: TGTGCCAGCAGTATTGAGTCTCCTGGCTACACCTTC; CDR3: CASSIESPGYTF
size: NA; D: NA; V: TRBV29-1; J: TRBJ1-2; DNA: TGCAGCGTTGTTGCAGGGGTGAGGAACTATGGCTACACCTTC; CDR3: CSVVAGVRNYGYTF
size: NA; D: NA; V: TRBV5-1; J: TRBJ2-1; DNA: TGCGCCAGCAGCGAAGAACGGGAGCAGTTCTTC; CDR3: CASSEEREQFF
size: many; D: NA; V: TRBV2; J: TRBJ1-2; DNA: TGTGCCAGCACGGGGACTGGTCGTGGCTACACCTTC; CDR3: CASTGTGRGYTF
size: NA; D: TRBD1; V: TRBV10-3; J: TRBJ2-7; DNA: TGTGCCATCAGTGACGGGACAGGGAGCGACGAGCAGTACTTC; CDR3: CAISDGTGSDEQYF
size: NA; D: NA; V: TRBV5-1; J: TRBJ1-1; DNA: TGCGTCAGTCTCTTAACCGACTCGACGGGCGGGTACACTGAAGCTTTCTTT; CDR3: CVSLLTDSTGGYTEAFF
size: many; D: NA; V: TRBV10-3; J: TRBJ2-7; DNA: TGTGCCATCAGTGTGACCTCCTACGAGCAGTACTTC; CDR3: CAISVTSYEQYF
size: many; D: NA; V: TRBV12-3/TRBV12-4; J: TRBJ1-2; DNA: TGTGCCAGCACCACAACCCGACTAGGCAGTACCACCTTC; CDR3: CASTTTRLGSTTF
size: many; D: NA; V: TRBV29-1; J: TRBJ2-7; DNA: TGCAGCGTTGGCGCCCTTGGGCCCGAGCAGTACTTC; CDR3: CSVGALGPEQYF
size: NA; D: TRBD1; V: TRBV10-3; J: TRBJ2-2; DNA: TGTGCCGTCACGCAGACAGGGGACAGGGACGGGGAGCTGTTTTTT; CDR3: CAVTQTGDRDGELFF
size: NA; D: NA; V: TRBV7-2; J: TRBJ1-1; DNA: TGTGCCAGCAGCCCACATGTTGACCTGAACACTGAAGCTTTCTTT; CDR3: CASSPHVDLNTEAFF
size: many; D: TRBD2; V: TRBV7-9; J: TRBJ2-7; DNA: TGTGCCAGCAGCCCGACTAGCCGGGAGCAGTACTTC; CDR3: CASSPTSREQYF
size: NA; D: NA; V: TRBV4-3; J: TRBJ2-5; DNA: TGCGCCAGCAGCCAAGAAGTGGCCAGAGAGACCCAGTACTTC; CDR3: CASSQEVARETQYF
size: few; D: NA; V: TRBV6-6; J: TRBJ2-7; DNA: TGTGCCAGCGGGAACTCCTACGAGCAGTACTTC; CDR3: CASGNSYEQYF
size: NA; D: NA; V: TRBV7-2; J: TRBJ1-5; DNA: TGTGCCAGCAGCTTCCTTCCTAGCGGGGGTGGGGAGCCCCAGCATTTT; CDR3: CASSFLPSGGGEPQHF
size: NA; D: NA; V: TRBV7-9; J: TRBJ1-1; DNA: TGTGCCAGCAGCCCGGACAAGCTGAACACTGAAGCTTTCTTT; CDR3: CASSPDKLNTEAFF
size: NA; D: NA; V: TRBV2; J: TRBJ1-5; DNA: TGTGCCAGCAGTGAAGCATTGGCACAGCCTAACAATCAGCCCCAGCATTTT; CDR3: CASSEALAQPNNQPQHF
size: NA; D: NA; V: TRBV10-3; J: TRBJ1-3; DNA: TGTGCCATCAGTGAGGCCAGGGCCTCTGGAAACACCATATATTTT; CDR3: CAISEARASGNTIYF
size: many; D: TRBD1; V: TRBV7-9; J: TRBJ1-5; DNA: TGTGCCAGCAGCTTAGTTTACGGACAGGGTGTCAATCAGCCCCAGCATTTT; CDR3: CASSLVYGQGVNQPQHF
size: many; D: TRBD2; V: TRBV7-6; J: TRBJ2-7; DNA: TGTGCCAGCAGCTTAGTAGCGGGGTCGGCCTACGAGCAGTACTTC; CDR3: CASSLVAGSAYEQYF
size: many; D: TRBD1; V: TRBV25-1; J: TRBJ1-1; DNA: TGTGCCAGCAGTGCGGACAGGTTAAATGAAGCTTTCTTT; CDR3: CASSADRLNEAFF
size: NA; D: TRBD1; V: TRBV24-1; J: TRBJ1-2; DNA: TGTGCCAGCAGTGTTCAATGGACAGGGATAAACTATGGCTACACCTTC; CDR3: CASSVQWTGINYGYTF
size: NA; D: TRBD1; V: TRBV11-2; J: TRBJ1-4; DNA: TGTGCCAGCAGCTTAGGGACAGGGGAAAATGAAAAACTGTTTTTT; CDR3: CASSLGTGENEKLFF
size: NA; D: NA; V: TRBV12-3/TRBV12-4; J: TRBJ1-1; DNA: TGTGCCAGCAGGGCAGGGCAAATGAACACTGAAGCTTTCTTT; CDR3: CASRAGQMNTEAFF
size: many; D: NA; V: TRBV20-1; J: TRBJ1-2; DNA: TGCAGTGCTAGAGCCCCGACAGTAAGCGGCTACACCTTC; CDR3: CSARAPTVSGYTF
size: few; D: NA; V: TRBV4-3; J: TRBJ2-7; DNA: TGCGCCAGCAGCCATATCGGGACCGTCGAGCAGTACTTC; CDR3: CASSHIGTVEQYF
size: NA; D: NA; V: TRBV6-5; J: TRBJ1-2; DNA: TGTGCCAGCAGCCGGGGGATGGCAGGGTACTATGGCTACACCTTC; CDR3: CASSRGMAGYYGYTF
size: NA; D: NA; V: TRBV7-9; J: TRBJ2-7; DNA: TGTGCCAGCAGAAGGGGACACACCTACGAGCAGAACTTC; CDR3: CASRRGHTYEQNF
size: NA; D: NA; V: TRBV9; J: TRBJ1-2; DNA: TGTGCCAGCAGCCCAACGGGGGGCGCCGGCTATGGCTACACCTTC; CDR3: CASSPTGGAGYGYTF
size: NA; D: TRBD2; V: TRBV7-9; J: TRBJ2-5; DNA: TGTGCCAGCAGCATTACGGGGGGGGGGCGCCGGGAGACCCAGTACTTC; CDR3: CASSITGGGRRETQYF
size: NA; D: TRBD2; V: TRBV2; J: TRBJ2-3; DNA: TGTGCCAGCAGTGACGGTAGCGGGGGGTTAAGCACGGATACGCAGTATTTT; CDR3: CASSDGSGGLSTDTQYF
size: many; D: NA; V: TRBV20-1; J: TRBJ2-5; DNA: TGCAGTGCCAGACTCATTTCGGGCGTGACCCAGTACTTC; CDR3: CSARLISGVTQYF
size: NA; D: TRBD1; V: TRBV10-2; J: TRBJ2-5; DNA: TGCGCCAGCAGTCCTCGCAGGGGGATGGGGACCCAGTACTTC; CDR3: CASSPRRGMGTQYF
size: few; D: TRBD1; V: TRBV19; J: TRBJ2-7; DNA: TGTGCCAGTAGTATACCGGGACAGGGCCACGAGCAGTACTTC; CDR3: CASSIPGQGHEQYF
size: many; D: NA; V: TRBV24-1; J: TRBJ1-2; DNA: TGTGCCACCAGTGGTCCGCAGGATGGCTACACCTTC; CDR3: CATSGPQDGYTF
size: NA; D: TRBD1; V: TRBV10-2; J: TRBJ1-6; DNA: TGCGCCAGCAGGGGACGGGACAGTCACAATTCACCCCTCCACTTT; CDR3: CASRGRDSHNSPLHF
size: NA; D: TRBD2; V: TRBV2; J: TRBJ2-3; DNA: TGTGCCAGCAGTGATCTAGCGGGACCCACAGATACGCAGTATTTT; CDR3: CASSDLAGPTDTQYF
size: NA; D: TRBD2; V: TRBV20-1; J: TRBJ2-5; DNA: TGCAGTGCTAGGGCGGGGGGCGGTAGAGAGACCCAGTACTTC; CDR3: CSARAGGGRETQYF
size: few; D: TRBD1; V: TRBV7-9; J: TRBJ1-3; DNA: TGTGCCAGCAGCCCAAGACAGGGGAGCTCTGGAAACACCATATATTTT; CDR3: CASSPRQGSSGNTIYF
size: many; D: NA; V: TRBV7-9; J: TRBJ1-1; DNA: TGTGCCAGCAGCTTAGTAAAGAACACTGAAGCTTTCTTT; CDR3: CASSLVKNTEAFF
size: NA; D: NA; V: TRBV29-1; J: TRBJ1-3; DNA: TGCAGCGTTGGGGAGGCAGGGTCTGGAAACACCATGTATTTT; CDR3: CSVGEAGSGNTMYF
size: NA; D: NA; V: TRBV4-3; J: TRBJ1-1; DNA: TGCGCCAGCAGCCAAGATCGAAGGGCGCGGTATTTAGCTTTCTTT; CDR3: CASSQDRRARYLAFF
size: many; D: TRBD1; V: TRBV29-1; J: TRBJ1-2; DNA: TGCAGCGTTGAAGGGGGACAGAGTCTTAACTATGGCTACACCTTC; CDR3: CSVEGGQSLNYGYTF
size: few; D: TRBD2; V: TRBV7-9; J: TRBJ2-3; DNA: TGTGCCAGCAGCTTGGGACTAGCGGGGGGCACAGATACGCAGTATTTT; CDR3: CASSLGLAGGTDTQYF
size: few; D: TRBD2; V: TRBV5-1; J: TRBJ2-7; DNA: TGCGCCAGCAGCATTGGGACTAGCGGGAGGGGCTACGAGCAGTACTTC; CDR3: CASSIGTSGRGYEQYF